This is a list of T cell receptor beta chains from one sample in a study of CD8 T cells in Susac syndrome. TCRdb fed the immunoSEQ multiplex PCR reads into MiXCR, producing one record per CDR3 protein. The sample has some 300,000 distinct CDR3 sequences; 65% to 90% are singletons. The sample was CD8+ T cells from PBMCs. The receptors come from a human donor with multiple sclerosis. The CDR3 runs from the conserved cysteine through the conserved F or W. The D gene is left open where the match is weak. Expanded clones are given a class, and other clones once, few, many or no size at all.

j_gene | d_gene | v_gene | abundance | CDR3nt | CDR3aa
TRBJ1-2 | NA | TRBV28 | NA | TGTGCCAGCAGTTTGAGCAACCCATCGGGGGGCTACACCTTC | CASSLSNPSGGYTF
TRBJ2-1 | TRBD2 | TRBV7-2 | NA | TGTGCCAGCATTATAAGGAGGGAGGGCCTTTGGGGCGAGCAGTTCTTC | CASIIRREGLWGEQFF
TRBJ2-7 | TRBD2 | TRBV15 | few | TGTGCCACCAGCAGAACTAGCGTCTACGAGCAGTACTTC | CATSRTSVYEQYF
TRBJ1-2 | TRBD1 | TRBV30 | NA | TGTGCCTGGAGTGTCTGGACAGGGGGCGTTAGCTACACCTTC | CAWSVWTGGVSYTF
TRBJ2-1 | NA | TRBV6-5 | once | TGTGCCAGCAGTTACAAAGGGGGCTCCTACAATGAGCAGTTCTTC | CASSYKGGSYNEQFF
TRBJ1-1 | NA | TRBV9 | NA | TGTGCCAGCAGCGTAGGGGTAAAGGGGAAGAACACTGAAGCTTTCTTT | CASSVGVKGKNTEAFF
TRBJ2-5 | NA | TRBV4-3 | NA | TGCGCCAGCAGCCAAGGTTTCAGTCAAGAGACCCAGTACTTC | CASSQGFSQETQYF
TRBJ1-2 | TRBD1 | TRBV6-5 | NA | TGTGCCAGCAGTTACTCGGTCTGGACAGGGATGGACTATGGCTACACCTTC | CASSYSVWTGMDYGYTF
TRBJ1-5 | NA | TRBV7-9 | few | TGTGCCAGCAGCTTCGGGCAGACTGATCAGCCCCAGCATTTT | CASSFGQTDQPQHF
TRBJ1-4 | TRBD1 | TRBV30 | NA | TGTGCCACGGGACAGGAAAAACTGTTTTTT | CATGQEKLFF
TRBJ2-1 | TRBD2 | TRBV4-3 | NA | TGCGCCAGCAGCCAAACCGGACTAGACGGTTACAATGAGCAGTTCTTC | CASSQTGLDGYNEQFF
TRBJ2-5 | TRBD2 | TRBV7-9 | NA | TGTGCCAGCAGCTTAGAGGGTCTAGCGGGAGGAGAGACCCAGTACTTC | CASSLEGLAGGETQYF
TRBJ2-4 | NA | TRBV4-3 | NA | TGCGCCAGCAGCCCCGGCCTGGGGGGCAGGTCCAAAAACATTCAGTACTTC | CASSPGLGGRSKNIQYF
TRBJ2-5 | TRBD2 | TRBV28 | NA | TGTGCCAGCAGTTCTCTCGGACTAGAAGAGACCCAGTACTTC | CASSSLGLEETQYF
TRBJ2-3 | TRBD1 | TRBV5-1 | NA | TGCGCCAGCAGCACCGGACAGGACCGAACAGATACGCAGTATTTT | CASSTGQDRTDTQYF
TRBJ2-5 | NA | TRBV6-1 | NA | TGTGCCAGCAGTGGATGGTCCCCCTCTAGGGGAGAAGAGACCCAGTACTTC | CASSGWSPSRGEETQYF
TRBJ1-2 | NA | TRBV27 | NA | TGTGCCAGCAGTGCGCACAGGGAGGGCTACACCTTC | CASSAHREGYTF
TRBJ2-7 | NA | TRBV5-5 | NA | TGTGCCAGCAGCTTCGTAGCTGGGGAGCAGTACTTC | CASSFVAGEQYF
TRBJ1-5 | NA | TRBV4-3 | NA | TGCGCCAGCAGCCAAGATTGGCAGGGGCCTCAGCCCCAGCATTTT | CASSQDWQGPQPQHF
TRBJ1-1 | TRBD1 | TRBV6-1 | once | TGTGCCAGCAGCAAACTGCGGGACAGGGCTTTTCTCATGAACACTGAAGCTTTCTTT | CASSKLRDRAFLMNTEAFF
TRBJ2-5 | TRBD2 | TRBV29-1 | NA | TGCAGCGTTGAAGGCCAACTAGCGGGAGATGGAGAGACCCAGTACTTC | CSVEGQLAGDGETQYF
TRBJ2-3 | NA | TRBV9 | once | TGTGCCAGCAGCCACAGGGCGGGAGATGGGGATACGCAGTATTTT | CASSHRAGDGDTQYF
TRBJ1-1 | NA | TRBV28 | NA | TGTGCCAGCAGTTTACTGGTACGTAACACTGAAGCTTTCTTT | CASSLLVRNTEAFF
TRBJ2-3 | NA | TRBV5-6 | NA | TGTGCCAGCAGCTGGGCCGAGGATACGCAGTATTTT | CASSWAEDTQYF
TRBJ1-2 | TRBD1 | TRBV5-8 | NA | TGTGCCAGCAGCCCCCCGGGACAGATTAACTATGGCTACACCTTC | CASSPPGQINYGYTF
TRBJ1-1 | NA | TRBV29-1 | NA | TGCAGCGTTGAGCCCCGGGTCCAGAACACTGAAGCTTTCTTT | CSVEPRVQNTEAFF
TRBJ2-7 | TRBD2 | TRBV19 | once | TGTGCCAGTAGTAAGCGGGAGGGCCCCGACGAGCAGTACTTC | CASSKREGPDEQYF
TRBJ1-1 | NA | TRBV11-2 | NA | TGTGCCAGCAGCTCCTCCACTGAAGCTTTCTTT | CASSSSTEAFF
TRBJ1-5 | NA | TRBV6-1 | NA | TGTGCCAGCAGTGAAGTGGGATTTCAGAAGAGCGATCAGCCCCAGCATTTT | CASSEVGFQKSDQPQHF
TRBJ2-1 | NA | TRBV7-6 | NA | TGTGCCAGCAGCTTAACGCCGAATTACAATGAGCAGTTCTTC | CASSLTPNYNEQFF
TRBJ2-7 | NA | TRBV20-1 | NA | TGCAGTGCTAGAGATTATAGAGCGGACTACGAGCAGTACTTC | CSARDYRADYEQYF
TRBJ2-2 | TRBD2 | TRBV20-1 | NA | TGCAGTGCCCACCCGGGACTAGCGGGAGGTAGAACCGGGGAGCTGTTTTTT | CSAHPGLAGGRTGELFF
TRBJ2-7 | NA | TRBV7-3 | NA | TGTGCCAGCAGCCCCGGGGGCGGGGCCCAGGAGCAGTACTTC | CASSPGGGAQEQYF
TRBJ2-6 | NA | TRBV28 | NA | TGTGCCAGCAGGGAGATCTCTGGGGCCAACGTCCTGACTTTC | CASREISGANVLTF
TRBJ2-7 | NA | TRBV20-1 | NA | TGCAGTGCTAGACCTTCTTGGCGGGATCTCTTGAGGGACGAGCAGTACTTC | CSARPSWRDLLRDEQYF
TRBJ2-3 | TRBD2 | TRBV9 | NA | TGTGCCAGCAGCCCTACGGGCTCTAGCGGAGTCGCGGATACGCAGTATTTT | CASSPTGSSGVADTQYF
TRBJ1-1 | NA | TRBV28 | NA | TGTGCCAGCAGTTTTTCCAAGAACACTGAAGCTTTCTTT | CASSFSKNTEAFF
TRBJ1-3 | TRBD1 | TRBV7-8 | NA | TGTGCCACTCTCCCACAGGGACAGGGGGACACCATATATTTT | CATLPQGQGDTIYF
TRBJ1-4 | NA | TRBV7-8 | NA | TGTGCCAGCAGCCCCCGTTTAGCAGAGAATGAAAAACTGTTTTTT | CASSPRLAENEKLFF
TRBJ2-1 | TRBD2 | TRBV7-2 | NA | TGTGCCAACAGTTTTACCCTCAGCGGGGCCCCCTACAATGAGCAGTTCTTC | CANSFTLSGAPYNEQFF
TRBJ2-7 | NA | TRBV7-9 | NA | TGTGCCAGCAGCTTAACCGGGGGCCCCACCTACGAGCAGTACTTC | CASSLTGGPTYEQYF
TRBJ2-7 | NA | TRBV14 | once | TGTGCCAGCAGCCAAGATGACAGAAGCTCCTACGAGCAGTACTTC | CASSQDDRSSYEQYF
TRBJ1-1 | NA | TRBV28 | NA | TGTGCCAGCAGTTTAAGCCGGACGGGGATGAACACTGAAGCTTTCTTT | CASSLSRTGMNTEAFF